These 5 T cell receptor beta chains were sequenced from one sample in a study of T cell responses to AZD1222 COVID-19 vaccine. Profiled with immunoSEQ multiplex PCR; TCRdb holds only in-frame clones, not every one. This sample carries some 110,000 clones, around nine tenths of them seen once, and the ten largest clones take less than 8.5%. The material was peripheral blood, obtained 28 days after the second AZD1222 dose. The receptors derive from an adult who received the AZD1222 COVID-19 vaccine.

The CDR3 protein is CASSHRASASSYEQYF. The DNA for the CDR3 is TGCGCCAGCAGCCACCGCGCTAGCGCCAGCTCCTACGAGCAGTACTTC. This chain links TRBV4-1 with TRBJ2-7, with D possibly matching TRBD2 (6 bases). Germline lookup yields CDR1 MGHRA and CDR2 YSYEKL. Trimming removed 3 bases at V and 0 bases at J, with 15 bases between. The CDR3 totals 16 residues.

The J gene is TRBJ2-7, the V gene TRBV21-1; the listed D gene, TRBD1, was not tested against the DNA. TRBV21-1 has pseudogene status. The CDR3 spans 14 residues. CDR3 sequence (DNA): TGTGCCAGCAGCCCTGAACAGGACGTCTACGAGCAGTACTTC. Protein product: CASSPEQDVYEQYF.

This clone was picked up a small number of times. The genes are TRBV20-1 and TRBJ2-2; 8 bases map to TRBD2. The trim removed 3 bases at V and 5 bases at J, leaving 5 bases unmatched. This CDR3 has 14 amino acids. The germline CDR1 and CDR2 sequences are DFQATT and SNEGSKA (reference sequence). The CDR3 reads CSASPGGPTGELFF. The CDR3 nucleotides are TGCAGTGCTAGTCCGGGGGGGCCAACCGGGGAGCTGTTTTTT.

This chain joins TRBV6-4 and TRBJ1-1; D is unclear. The CDR3 is 13 residues long. CDR1 is MRHNA and CDR2 is SNTAGT in the germline V gene. V gave up 2 bases and J gave up 2 bases, with 6 bases separating them. CDR3: CASSDQLNTEAFF. The CDR3 coding sequence is TGTGCCAGCAGTGACCAACTAAACACTGAAGCTTTCTTT.

This clone appeared a single time. The chain couples TRBV9 to TRBJ1-3; tentative D call: TRBD1 (6 bases). The germline V gene encodes CDR1 SGDLS and CDR2 YYNGEE. CDR3 length equals 15 residues. Deletions cut 6 bases from V and 4 bases from J, with 17 bases between. The DNA for the CDR3 is TGTGCCAGCACCCCGGGGGGGGCAAGCGGAAACACCATATATTTT. It is translated as CASTPGGASGNTIYF.